This is a list of T cell receptor beta chains from one sample in a study of blood T cell repertoires in COVID-19. Sequencing used immunoSEQ multiplex PCR; TCRdb keeps in-frame clones, though not all of them. The table includes 540,000 or so clones, about 89% detected once. The specimen was peripheral blood. The receptors were gathered from a woman aged 45-59 years with COVID-19, enrolled during active disease. Both conserved end residues are part of each CDR3. D genes are given only for firm matches. Some rows mark clone size as missing; the rest say once, few, many or name a class of expanded clone.

D: TRBD1; V: TRBV7-2; size: .; J: TRBJ1-2; DNA: TGTGCCAGCACAAGGGACAGGGTCTATGGCTACACCTTC; CDR3: CASTRDRVYGYTF
D: .; V: TRBV10-3; size: .; J: TRBJ1-2; DNA: TGTGCCATCAGTGAGTCCGAGGGTCCGAATTGGAACTATGGCTACACCTTC; CDR3: CAISESEGPNWNYGYTF
D: .; V: TRBV30; size: .; J: TRBJ2-1; DNA: TGTGCCTGGAGTGTACTGGTGAGGCTTAATGAGCAGTTCTTC; CDR3: CAWSVLVRLNEQFF
D: TRBD2; V: TRBV30; size: .; J: TRBJ2-3; DNA: TGTGCCTGGACCCGAGGACTAGCTAGCACAGATACGCAGTATTTT; CDR3: CAWTRGLASTDTQYF
D: .; V: TRBV19; size: .; J: TRBJ2-1; DNA: TGTGCCAGTCAACAGGGTCCCCGCCGTGAGCAGTTCTTC; CDR3: CASQQGPRREQFF
D: .; V: TRBV6-6; size: .; J: TRBJ1-5; DNA: TGTGCCAGCAGTTACTCGTCAGGGGAGGGGAATCAGCCCCAGCATTTT; CDR3: CASSYSSGEGNQPQHF
D: TRBD1; V: TRBV9; size: .; J: TRBJ1-1; DNA: TGTGCCAGCAGCCCAGGGACAGGGACGTCTGAAGCTTTCTTT; CDR3: CASSPGTGTSEAFF
D: .; V: TRBV11-3; size: once; J: TRBJ2-1; DNA: TGTGCCAGCAGCTTAGATGGCCGGGATGAGCAGTTCTTC; CDR3: CASSLDGRDEQFF
D: .; V: TRBV15; size: .; J: TRBJ1-4; DNA: TGTGCCACCAGCCAGGGGTGGACTAATGAAAAACTGTTTTTT; CDR3: CATSQGWTNEKLFF
D: TRBD1; V: TRBV6-5; size: .; J: TRBJ1-1; DNA: TGTGCTACAGGGGGTTGGGGGAACACTGAAGCTTTCTTT; CDR3: CATGGWGNTEAFF
D: TRBD1; V: TRBV28; size: .; J: TRBJ2-2; DNA: TGTGCCAGCAGCGTACAGGGGGCGCACGTGGAGCTGTTTTTT; CDR3: CASSVQGAHVELFF
D: .; V: TRBV15; size: .; J: TRBJ2-7; DNA: TGTGCCACCAGCATCAGGGGCTGGGACGAGCAGTACTTC; CDR3: CATSIRGWDEQYF
D: .; V: TRBV27; size: .; J: TRBJ2-6; DNA: TGTGCCAGCAGTACCGGGACAATTGAATCGACGCTGACTTTC; CDR3: CASSTGTIESTLTF
D: .; V: TRBV23-1; size: .; J: TRBJ1-1; DNA: TGCGCCAGCAGTCCGGGCACTGAAGCTTTCTTT; CDR3: CASSPGTEAFF
D: .; V: TRBV7-2; size: .; J: TRBJ2-3; DNA: TGTGCCAGCAGCTTAGTCGTGCGGGGAACAGATACGCAGTATTTT; CDR3: CASSLVVRGTDTQYF
D: TRBD1; V: TRBV6-5; size: once; J: TRBJ1-2; DNA: TGTGCCAGCAGTTACTCGACAGGGGACTATGGCTACACCTTC; CDR3: CASSYSTGDYGYTF